This T cell receptor beta chain was recovered during a study of blood T cells in healthy people across ages. A second PCR of roughly 6 to 12 cycles used a sample-barcoded 5' primer and a J-beta primer mix. Carrying 12 random nucleotides, a template-switch adaptor labeled each individual cDNA molecule. TCRdb reprocessed the 5' RACE reads with MiXCR, giving one entry per CDR3 protein. This table holds roughly 700,000 distinct CDR3 sequences, 25% found once. The germline CDR1 and CDR2 sequences are DFQATT and SNEGSKA (reference sequence). Trimming shortened V by 5 bases and J by 9 bases, and 18 bases separated the two germline ends. The CDR3 sequence is 13 residues long. There are a few counts of this clonotype. The data were also submitted as part of a second study, on T cells of mothers and their children. From that report: Addition of sample barcodes and 2-4 random nucleotides occurred through the M1S primer of the second PCR. Related and unrelated pairs show TCR recombination output that thymic selection shapes similarly.

This chain uses TRBV20-1 with TRBJ2-3; D call uncertain. This clonotype was obtained from a boy between 10 and 17 years old in good health. The sequenced sample consisted of blood. CDR3 coding DNA: TGCAGTGCTCCGGAGTTTGTGTCGGCGACGCAGTATTTT. As protein: CSAPEFVSATQYF.